These 26 T cell receptor beta chains came from one sample sequenced in a study of molecular identifiers for immune sequencing clone quantification. TCRdb reanalysed the PCR reads using MiXCR and keeps one entry per CDR3 protein. The sample contains a few hundred thousand distinct CDR3 sequences, over 20% of which appear only once. Material for sequencing was naive CD8+ T cells from blood, with Jurkat cell RNA spiked in. Subset defined: FACS-sorted CD8+CD4-CCR7+CD45RA+ naive T cells. The receptors derive from a human donor in good health. Some libraries in this study had Jurkat cell RNA spiked in.

On this clonotype itself: Given a much more abundant clone one base away, this may be a read error. The rearrangement links TRBV4-1 to TRBJ2-2, with 9 bases identical to TRBD1. J was trimmed by 6 bases and V by 7 bases; bases with no gene match: 6. Germline V lookup: CDR1 MGHRA, CDR2 YSYEKL. This CDR3 region has 14 residues. In DNA, the CDR3 is TGCGCCAGCACGCCGGGACAGGGCGCCGGGGAGCTGTTTTTT. Protein: CASTPGQGAGELFF.

About this clonotype: Since a much larger clone is just one base distant, this may be a read error. The chain recombines TRBV7-2 with TRBJ2-3; 11 bases fit TRBD2. From germline, CDR1 is SGHTA and CDR2 FQGNSA. The CDR3 runs to 17 residues. The CDR3 region has the DNA TGTGCCGGCAGCCCGCTGGGACTAGCGGACAACACAGATACGCAGTATTTT. It translates to CAGSPLGLADNTDTQYF.

This clonotype was seen once. Mismatch with germline at one junction end may stem from a read error. The chain is built from TRBV6-5 and TRBJ1-1; TRBD1 agrees at 7 bases. Looked up from germline, CDR1 is MNHEY and CDR2 is SVGAGI. The CDR3 is 14 amino acids. The CDR3 is CAGRSDRENTEAFF. For the CDR3, the DNA is TGTGCCGGCAGGAGCGACAGGGAAAATACTGAAGCTTTCTTT.

This clonotype was counted many times. The chain combines TRBV4-1 with TRBJ2-1; no reliable D call. V lost 0 bases to trimming and J lost 6 bases, with 9 bases between them. The CDR3 runs to 14 residues. From germline, CDR1 is MGHRA and CDR2 YSYEKL. CDR3: CASSQETGTNEQFF. The CDR3 DNA follows: TGCGCCAGCAGCCAAGAGACGGGCACCAATGAGCAGTTCTTC.

This clonotype occurred many times. The chain employs TRBV4-3 and TRBJ1-4; 7 bases align to TRBD1. Germline-derived CDR1 and CDR2 are LGHNA and YSLEER. J gave up 4 bases and V 4 bases, and 3 bases lay outside the gene matches. The CDR3 runs to 14 residues. In nucleotides, the CDR3 is TGCGCCAGCAGCCTCCGGGACAGTAATGAAAAACTGTTTTTT. Translating it yields CASSLRDSNEKLFF.

This clonotype occurred many times. The rearrangement joins TRBV4-3 to TRBJ2-3; TRBD1 matches 10 bases. After removal of 3 bases from V and 4 bases from J, the junction contained 4 bases not matched to a gene. This CDR3 is 15 amino acids long. Germline CDR1 and CDR2: LGHNA and YSLEER. The CDR3 protein is CASSQGTGAADTQYF. Here the CDR3 DNA reads TGCGCCAGCAGCCAGGGGACAGGGGCCGCAGATACGCAGTATTTT.

The CDR3 loop reads CASSRLVPGELFF. In DNA, the CDR3 is TGTGCCAGCAGCCGACTAGTACCCGGGGAGCTGTTTTTT. The gene calls are TRBV7-3 and TRBJ2-2; D might be TRBD2 (6 bases). CDR3 length: 13 amino acids. Trimming stripped 5 bases from V and 6 bases from J, with 10 bases between. Germline CDR1 reads SGHTA; CDR2 reads FQGTGA.

This clonotype has just a few counts. The chain carries TRBV6-6 and TRBJ2-7; perhaps TRBD2 as D (7 bases). The germline V gene has CDR1 MNHNY and CDR2 SVGAGI (reference sequence). Trimming removed 6 bases from V and 2 bases from J, with 11 bases in between. The CDR3 spans 13 residues. The CDR3 bases are TGTGCCAGCAGGGGGGGGGCCCCCTACGAGCAGTACTTC. Translating it yields CASRGGAPYEQYF.

The chain joins TRBV9 to TRBJ2-2, with 11 bases lining up with TRBD1. The CDR3 has 15 amino acids. Germline values: CDR1 SGDLS, CDR2 YYNGEE. Unmatched junction bases numbered 1, after V lost 0 bases and J lost 6 bases. CDR3 protein: CASSVVGQGAGELFF. DNA for the CDR3: TGTGCCAGCAGCGTAGTGGGACAGGGGGCCGGGGAGCTGTTTTTT.

A note on this clonotype: One end of the junction varies from germline; a read error may be responsible. The rearrangement joins TRBV29-1 to TRBJ2-7; 10 bases are a match to TRBD2. This CDR3 spans 13 amino acids. CDR1 and CDR2 (germline): SQVTM, ANQGSEA. The CDR3 coding sequence is TGCGGCGTTGGGCTAGCGGGAGAGAGTGAGCAGTACTTC. This translates into CGVGLAGESEQYF.

The chain recombines TRBV10-3 with TRBJ2-5; 13 nucleotides align to TRBD2. Trimming removed 4 bases from V and 2 bases from J; junction bases left unmatched: 4. The CDR3 covers 16 residues. Germline V CDR1 and CDR2: ENHRY, SYGVKD. CDR3 in amino acids: CAISVGTSGTQETQYF. The CDR3 nucleotides are TGTGCCATCAGTGTCGGGACTAGCGGGACTCAAGAGACCCAGTACTTC.

This clonotype showed up many times. The gene calls are TRBV3-1 and TRBJ2-3, with a tentative D call TRBD2 (5 bases). Germline CDR1 and CDR2: LGHDT and YNNKEL (reference sequence). There are 16 residues in the CDR3. V shed 1 base and J shed 5 bases, with 16 bases lying between them. The CDR3 loop is CASSQAAGLSGDTQYF. CDR3 DNA sequence: TGTGCCAGCAGCCAAGCGGCAGGACTCTCCGGAGATACGCAGTATTTT.

This chain links TRBV27 with TRBJ2-7; weak D call: TRBD2 (6 bases). Trimming cost V 5 bases and J 4 bases, with 15 bases left between them. Germline values: CDR1 MNHEY, CDR2 SMNVEV (reference sequence). CDR3 size: 14 residues. CDR3 nucleotide sequence: TGTGCCAGCAGTCCCCTAGGCGCGGGATACGAGCAGTACTTC. It is translated as CASSPLGAGYEQYF.

The sample holds a few counts of this clonotype. A junction end diverges from the germline sequence, so it may reflect a read error. The V gene is TRBV7-6, the J gene TRBJ2-2; 7 nucleotides agree with TRBD2. Germline CDR1 SGHVS, CDR2 FNYEAQ. The CDR3 has 15 residues. As DNA, the CDR3 is TGTGCCTGCAGCTTGAGCGGGGAGAACACCGGGGAGCTGTTTTTT. Encoded protein: CACSLSGENTGELFF. Together with reference TRBV7-6 and TRBJ2-2, the CDR3 gives the full variable domain: GAGVSQSPRYKVTKRGQDVALRCDPISGHVSLYWYRQALGQGPEFLTYFNYEAQQDKSGLPNDRFSAERPEGSISTLTIQRTEQRDSAMYRCACSLSGENTGELFFGEGSRLTVL.

The chain uses TRBV11-2 and TRBJ2-3, with a possible D match to TRBD1 (6 bases). CDR3 length: 17 residues. CDR1 is SGHAT, CDR2 FQNNGV, per germline. V was pared by 5 bases and J by 4 bases, with 22 bases between. The DNA for the CDR3 is TGTGCCAGCAGCCTCACCTTGGGGGCCCCCGGGCCAGATACGCAGTATTTT. This codes for CASSLTLGAPGPDTQYF.

The rearrangement joins TRBV7-3 to TRBJ2-1; 8 nucleotides match TRBD2. This CDR3 is built from 16 residues. In germline, CDR1 is SGHTA, CDR2 FQGTGA. V lost 5 bases to trimming and J lost 12 bases; unmatched junction nucleotides: 18. The CDR3 DNA sequence: TGTGCCAGCAGCCCAGAACCCGGGACTAGTATGTATGGGCAGTTCTTC. The encoded protein is CASSPEPGTSMYGQFF.

Concerning this clonotype: A read error may explain this, as a much larger clone is one base away. The chain couples TRBV15 to TRBJ1-1; D is uncertain. Germline CDR1 reads LNHNV; CDR2 reads YYDKDF (reference sequence). This CDR3 spans 15 amino acids. The V gene lost 1 base and the J gene lost 1 base, with 10 bases spanning the gap. CDR3 amino acids: CATSRVGSRNTEAFF. The CDR3 DNA follows: TGTGCCACCAGCAGAGTAGGCAGTAGGAACACTGAAGCTTTCTTT. The whole variable domain, remainder taken from reference TRBV15 and TRBJ1-1, is DAMVIQNPRYQVTQFGKPVTLSCSQTLNHNVMYWYQQKSSQAPKLLFHYYDKDFNNEADTPDNFQSRRPNTSFCFLDIRSPGLGDTAMYLCATSRVGSRNTEAFFGQGTRLTVV.

The rearrangement uses TRBV12-5 and TRBJ2-7, with D unclear. The germline gives CDR1 LGHNT, CDR2 FRNRAP. V lost 6 bases to trimming and J lost 3 bases, with 12 bases between them. The CDR3 is 13 amino acids. The CDR3 loop is CASGYSQVYEQYF. In DNA, the CDR3 is TGTGCTAGTGGCTACAGTCAAGTCTACGAGCAGTACTTC.

The chain has TRBV7-9 and TRBJ2-7, with D unclear. Germline V gene data show CDR1 as SEHNR and CDR2 as FQNEAQ (reference sequence). With 6 bases removed from V and 6 bases from J, the gap between germline ends came to 15 bases. The CDR3 runs to 13 residues. For the CDR3, the DNA is TGTGCCAGCAGACCAGCGTACGTCGGCGAGCAGTACTTC. The encoded protein is CASRPAYVGEQYF.

This clonotype was found a few times. This sequence joins TRBV13 and TRBJ2-7; 7 positions match TRBD2. CDR1 and CDR2 from the germline V gene are PRHDT and FYEKMQ (reference sequence). The CDR3 spans 12 residues. Trimming took 5 bases from V and 5 from J; bases not matched to a gene: 3. The CDR3 DNA is TGTGCCAGCAGCCCGGCGGGGGACGAGCAGTACTTC. Its translation: CASSPAGDEQYF.

This clonotype was counted a few times. This chain links TRBV4-3 with TRBJ2-7; D is possibly TRBD1 or TRBD2 (7 bases each). The germline V gene encodes CDR1 LGHNA and CDR2 YSLEER. The CDR3 runs 15 residues. The germline V and J ends were trimmed by 1 base and 2 bases, with 12 bases remaining between them. CDR3 sequence: CASSQAQGGTYEQYF. CDR3 sequence (DNA): TGCGCCAGCAGCCAAGCCCAGGGGGGGACCTACGAGCAGTACTTC.

This clonotype was detected only a few times. This sequence joins TRBV6-5 and TRBJ2-7, with D possibly matching TRBD2 (6 bases). Germline V CDR1 and CDR2: MNHEY, SVGAGI. The CDR3 is 15 amino acids. V was shortened by 5 bases and J by 1 base, with 15 bases between the two germline ends. CDR3 in amino acids: CASSLSGTFSYEQYF. CDR3 nucleotide sequence: TGTGCCAGCAGTCTATCCGGGACTTTTTCCTACGAGCAGTACTTC.

The gene calls are TRBV27 and TRBJ1-3; D not certain. The germline CDR1 and CDR2 sequences are MNHEY and SMNVEV (reference sequence). The CDR3 spans 15 residues. Trimming pared 7 bases from V and 0 bases from J, leaving 13 bases between. DNA of the CDR3: TGTGCCAGCATGGGAGTACTTCACTCTGGAAACACCATATATTTT. This translates into CASMGVLHSGNTIYF.

This clonotype has ten or more counts. The genes are TRBV25-1 and TRBJ1-6; D uncertain. Germline assignment: CDR1 MGHDK and CDR2 SYGVNS. Trimming left V 3 bases short and J 0 bases short, with 6 bases between. The CDR3 is made up of 15 amino acids. The CDR3 nucleotides are TGTGCCAGCAGTGAGAGTGACTCCTATAATTCACCCCTCCACTTT. This translates into CASSESDSYNSPLHF.

This clonotype turned up a few times. This chain uses TRBV7-6 with TRBJ2-3; TRBD1 is a possible D gene (6 bases). V lost 1 base to trimming and J lost 0 bases, with 23 bases between them. From germline, CDR1 is SGHVS and CDR2 FNYEAQ. This CDR3 contains 20 residues. The CDR3, as DNA: TGTGCCAGCAGCTTAGATGTTACAGGGAGAATAAGTTCTAGCACAGATACGCAGTATTTT. Translated: CASSLDVTGRISSSTDTQYF.

The J gene is TRBJ2-1, the V gene TRBV20-1; no firm D call. The V gene's germline CDR1 is DFQATT and CDR2 SNEGSKA (reference sequence). V lost 6 bases and J 5 bases, leaving 17 bases between the germline ends. There are 14 residues in the CDR3. CDR3 sequence: CSATDEWMNNEQFF. CDR3 in DNA: TGCAGTGCAACCGACGAGTGGATGAACAATGAGCAGTTCTTC.